The TCR beta chain described here comes from a study of Graves' ophthalmopathy and Graves' hyperthyroidism. Study-wide points: Researchers report that a 13-signature model separated ophthalmopathy from stable hyperthyroidism, posting 85% to 90% sensitivity and roughly 80% specificity.

No progression to ophthalmopathy over 18 months defined stable hyperthyroidism. The source of the PBMCs was 8.5 to 10 ml of fresh peripheral blood. Amplification targeted the TCR beta CDR3 regions, with RNA transcripts as the source material. HTBI-primed RT-PCR formed the first round, and a multiplex PCR formed the second. One entry per CDR3 protein, called by TCRdb with MiXCR from the multiplex PCR reads. The data hold over 500,000 distinct CDR3 sequences, with 20% to 25% observed a single time. The sample holds many counts of this clonotype. Its antigen is not known. The CDR3 has 16 residues. The V end lost 5 bases, the J end lost 6 bases, and 17 bases lay between the germline ends.

The chain couples TRBV12-3 or TRBV12-4 to TRBJ1-6; TRBD1 might be the D (6 bases). The receptor was derived from a woman aged 18-35 years with stable Graves' hyperthyroidism. Some clones in this sample may be carry-over from other donors' samples. Source material: peripheral blood. The CDR3 sequence: CASSSLSTGTNSPLHF. CDR3 sequence (DNA): TGTGCCAGCAGTAGTCTCTCCACAGGGACTAATTCACCCCTCCACTTT.